This TCR beta chain was recorded in a study of blood T cell repertoires in COVID-19. Libraries were prepared by immunoSEQ multiplex PCR; TCRdb keeps only in-frame clonotypes and omits some of them. Among 150,000 or so clones, around 81% were seen once, and the ten largest hold more than 3.5%. The TCR comes from a woman aged 55-70 years with acute or convalescent COVID-19. Source material: peripheral blood.

The CDR3 DNA reads TGCGCCAGCAGCTTGGCCCTAGGCCCCTACGAGCAGTACTTC. Translation gives CASSLALGPYEQYF. The chain links TRBV5-1 to TRBJ2-7, with D unclear. Looked up from germline, CDR1 is SGHRS and CDR2 is YFSETQ. The CDR3 runs 14 residues. Trimming removed 0 bases from V and 2 bases from J, with 9 bases in between.